A single sample is the source of the 20 T cell receptor beta chains below, sequenced in a study of blood T cell repertoires in COVID-19. Data came from immunoSEQ multiplex PCR; TCRdb stores just in-frame clones and leaves some out. The sample lists 310,000 or so clones, almost 90% occurring once. The sequencing sample was made of PBMCs or T cells enriched from blood (not recorded which). The origin of the receptors is a young woman with acute COVID-19.

DNA of the CDR3: TGTGCCAGCGCGGGTCCAAACGAGCAGTACTTC. Its translation: CASAGPNEQYF. The J gene is TRBJ2-7, the V gene TRBV27, with D maybe TRBD2 (5 bases). CDR1 is MNHEY and CDR2 is SMNVEV in the germline V gene (reference sequence). The CDR3 extends over 11 amino acids. V was shortened by 8 bases and J by 5 bases, with 10 bases between the two germline ends.

The chain joins TRBV6-2 or TRBV6-3 to TRBJ1-4; 10 bases fit TRBD1. The CDR3 is 14 amino acids. Germline loops: CDR1 MNHEY, CDR2 SVGEGT. Trimming removed 2 bases from V and 8 bases from J; junction bases left unmatched: 2. For the CDR3, the DNA is TGTGCCAGCAGTTACGAGACAGGGGGCGAAAAACTGTTTTTT. This encodes CASSYETGGEKLFF.

The chain uses TRBV4-1 and TRBJ2-2, with 11 positions matching TRBD2. CDR3 size: 16 residues. V was pared by 4 bases and J by 4 bases, with 5 bases of the junction left unmatched. CDR1 MGHRA and CDR2 YSYEKL come from the germline V gene. The CDR3 loop is CASSLSGRAGTGELFF. The CDR3 nucleotides are TGCGCCAGCAGCCTTAGCGGGAGGGCGGGCACCGGGGAGCTGTTTTTT.

This clone was detected only once. This chain uses TRBV5-1 with TRBJ1-1; D not certain. Per the germline V gene, CDR1 is SGHRS and CDR2 is YFSETQ. This CDR3 comprises 14 residues. Deletions cut 4 bases from V and 3 bases from J, with 13 bases between. CDR3 residues: CASSQTTIDTEAFF. In DNA form, the CDR3 reads TGCGCCAGCAGCCAAACTACAATCGACACTGAAGCTTTCTTT.

The V and J genes are TRBV5-1 and TRBJ2-5; D possibly corresponds to TRBD2 (5 bases). Germline V gene lookup returns CDR1 SGHRS and CDR2 YFSETQ. This CDR3 spans 15 amino acids. V was trimmed by 4 bases and J by 2 bases, leaving 15 bases between them. This chain's CDR3 is CASSITFGGQETQYF. Here the CDR3 DNA reads TGCGCCAGCAGCATCACCTTTGGAGGTCAAGAGACCCAGTACTTC.

The V call is TRBV3-1 (or the pseudogene TRBV3-2), the J call TRBJ2-2, with D tentatively TRBD1 (5 bases). V lost 6 bases and J lost 5, with 16 bases in between. Germline CDR1 and CDR2: LGHDT and YNNKEL (reference sequence). The CDR3 is made up of 15 amino acids. The CDR3 DNA reads as TGTGCCAGCAGGTACAGGACATGGGGAACCGGGGAGCTGTTTTTT. Protein: CASRYRTWGTGELFF.

In its sample, this clone was seen a few times. The chain has TRBV10-1 and TRBJ1-3; D may be TRBD1 (6 bases). V lost 8 bases and J lost 4, with 18 bases in between. The CDR3 has 15 residues. The germline V gene has CDR1 WNHNN and CDR2 SYGVQD (reference sequence). The CDR3 DNA sequence: TGCGCCAGCTACCCGTACAGGGTGACCGGAAACACCATATATTTT. Translation gives CASYPYRVTGNTIYF.

The genes are TRBV15 and TRBJ2-1, with no clear D. CDR1 LNHNV and CDR2 YYDKDF come from the germline V gene (reference sequence). CDR3 size: 13 residues. V gave up 7 bases and J gave up 1 base, with 8 bases separating them. The CDR3 region has the DNA TGTGCCACCACGTCTAGTTCCTACAATGAGCAGTTCTTC. This translates into CATTSSSYNEQFF.

The chain links TRBV28 to TRBJ2-7; 10 bases agree with TRBD2. Germline loops: CDR1 MDHEN, CDR2 SYDVKM. Unmatched junction bases numbered 5, after V lost 6 bases and J lost 3 bases. The CDR3 sequence is 14 residues long. CDR3 amino acids: CASRSSGGNYEQYF. CDR3 in DNA: TGTGCCAGCAGAAGTAGCGGGGGGAACTACGAGCAGTACTTC.

The chain links TRBV19 to TRBJ1-2; D unclear. V lost 1 base and J 4 bases, leaving 7 bases between the germline ends. The germline V gene encodes CDR1 LNHDA and CDR2 SQIVND (reference sequence). The CDR3 is made up of 13 amino acids. The CDR3 spells CASSIASFYGYTF. In nucleotides, the CDR3 is TGTGCCAGTAGTATAGCTTCCTTCTATGGCTACACCTTC.

The V call is TRBV5-6, the J call TRBJ2-7; tentatively, D is TRBD1 (6 bases). This CDR3 comprises 16 residues. Trimming pared 7 bases from V and 3 bases from J, leaving 23 bases between. From germline, CDR1 is SGHDT and CDR2 YYEEEE. The DNA for the CDR3 is TGTGCCAGCTTGGGCAGGGGAGTGAATGGATACTACGAGCAGTACTTC. This gives the protein CASLGRGVNGYYEQYF. The full variable domain, in which reference TRBV5-6 and TRBJ2-7 provide the parts outside the CDR3, is DAGVTQSPTHLIKTRGQQVTLRCSPKSGHDTVSWYQQALGQGPQFIFQYYEEEERQRGNFPDRFSGHQFPNYSSELNVNALLLGDSALYLCASLGRGVNGYYEQYFGPGTRLTVT.

The chain links TRBV6-4 to TRBJ1-4, with 9 bases fitting TRBD1. CDR1 and CDR2 (germline): MRHNA, SNTAGT. V gave up 3 bases and J gave up 10 bases; unmatched junction bases: 3. The CDR3 covers 13 residues. For the CDR3, the DNA is TGTGCCAGCAGTGAGGACAGGGGAGGAAAACTGTTTTTT. Protein product: CASSEDRGGKLFF.

This clone was counted a single time. The genes are TRBV19 and TRBJ1-2; 8 bases align to TRBD1. The V gene's germline CDR1 is LNHDA and CDR2 SQIVND (reference sequence). The J segment lost 4 bases and the V segment lost 7 bases, leaving 5 bases of the junction unmatched. The CDR3 is 13 residues long. CDR3 region: CASTPTGGYGYTF. For the CDR3, the DNA is TGTGCCAGTACCCCTACAGGGGGCTATGGCTACACCTTC.

The chain is built from TRBV19 and TRBJ1-1; D is unclear. V was clipped by 3 bases and J by 3 bases, with 5 bases between them. This CDR3 region has 12 residues. CDR1 is LNHDA and CDR2 is SQIVND in the germline V gene (reference sequence). CDR3 loop: CASSMSYTEAFF. In DNA, the CDR3 is TGTGCCAGTAGTATGTCCTACACTGAAGCTTTCTTT.

CDR3 sequence: CASSPQDYGYTF. CDR3 coding DNA: TGTGCCAGCTCCCCCCAGGACTATGGCTACACCTTC. This sequence joins TRBV18 and TRBJ1-2; no clear D. CDR1 KGHSH and CDR2 LQKENI come from the germline V gene. Trimming pared 6 bases from V and 3 bases from J, leaving 8 bases between. The CDR3 has 12 residues.

The rearrangement uses TRBV5-6 and TRBJ2-6; D ambiguous. The CDR3 is 15 residues long. Germline V gene data show CDR1 as SGHDT and CDR2 as YYEEEE. V was pared by 0 bases and J by 7 bases, with 11 bases between. The CDR3 loop reads CASSLDQITANVLTF. CDR3 coding DNA: TGTGCCAGCAGCTTGGACCAGATAACCGCCAACGTCCTGACTTTC.

The chain uses TRBV4-1 and TRBJ2-4; no clear D gene. V was trimmed by 0 bases and J by 0 bases, leaving 9 bases between them. The CDR3 runs 16 residues. Germline CDR1 reads MGHRA; CDR2 reads YSYEKL. CDR3 DNA: TGCGCCAGCAGCCAAGAACCCGCCGGAGCCAAAAACATTCAGTACTTC. Its protein product is CASSQEPAGAKNIQYF.

This clone has just one count. This chain links TRBV4-1 with TRBJ2-1, with 10 bases that match TRBD2. The germline V gene has CDR1 MGHRA and CDR2 YSYEKL. The ends lost 4 bases at V and 12 bases at J; junction bases unmatched: 15. The CDR3 totals 16 residues. CDR3 sequence reads: CASSRPGTSGTVRQFF. The CDR3 bases are TGCGCCAGCAGCCGCCCTGGCACTAGCGGGACTGTTAGGCAGTTCTTC.

The rearrangement joins TRBV29-1 to TRBJ1-1; maybe TRBD1 (6 bases). V lost 5 bases and J lost 0, with 13 bases in between. Looked up from germline, CDR1 is SQVTM and CDR2 is ANQGSEA. The CDR3 totals 14 residues. The chain's CDR3 is CSVTPDRLNTEAFF. The DNA of the CDR3 is TGCAGCGTTACCCCTGACAGGCTGAACACTGAAGCTTTCTTT. Supplemented by reference TRBV29-1 and TRBJ1-1, the full variable domain reads SAVISQKPSRDICQRGTSLTIQCQVDSQVTMMFWYRQQPGQSLTLIATANQGSEATYESGFVIDKFPISRPNLTFSTLTVSNMSPEDSSIYLCSVTPDRLNTEAFFGQGTRLTVV.

The V and J genes are TRBV18 and TRBJ2-1; D unresolved. V lost 3 bases and J lost 2, with 17 bases in between. The CDR3 extends over 17 amino acids. Germline CDR1 KGHSH, CDR2 LQKENI. CDR3 residues: CASSPPGGSATYNEQFF. CDR3 sequence (DNA): TGTGCCAGCTCACCCCCCGGTGGAAGCGCAACCTACAATGAGCAGTTCTTC.